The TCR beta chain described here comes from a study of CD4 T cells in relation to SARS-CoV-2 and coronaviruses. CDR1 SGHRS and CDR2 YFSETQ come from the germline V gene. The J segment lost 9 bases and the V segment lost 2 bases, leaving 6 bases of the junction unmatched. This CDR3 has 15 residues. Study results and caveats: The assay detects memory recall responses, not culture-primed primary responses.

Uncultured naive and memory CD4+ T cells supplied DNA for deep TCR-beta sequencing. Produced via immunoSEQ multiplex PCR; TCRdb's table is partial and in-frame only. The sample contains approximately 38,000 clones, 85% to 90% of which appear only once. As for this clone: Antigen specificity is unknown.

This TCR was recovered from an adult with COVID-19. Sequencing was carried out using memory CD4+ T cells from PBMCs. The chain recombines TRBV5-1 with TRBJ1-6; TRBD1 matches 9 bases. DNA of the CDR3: TGCGCCAGCAGCTTAGGGGACAGGGTTGGTTCACCCCTCCACTTT. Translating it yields CASSLGDRVGSPLHF.